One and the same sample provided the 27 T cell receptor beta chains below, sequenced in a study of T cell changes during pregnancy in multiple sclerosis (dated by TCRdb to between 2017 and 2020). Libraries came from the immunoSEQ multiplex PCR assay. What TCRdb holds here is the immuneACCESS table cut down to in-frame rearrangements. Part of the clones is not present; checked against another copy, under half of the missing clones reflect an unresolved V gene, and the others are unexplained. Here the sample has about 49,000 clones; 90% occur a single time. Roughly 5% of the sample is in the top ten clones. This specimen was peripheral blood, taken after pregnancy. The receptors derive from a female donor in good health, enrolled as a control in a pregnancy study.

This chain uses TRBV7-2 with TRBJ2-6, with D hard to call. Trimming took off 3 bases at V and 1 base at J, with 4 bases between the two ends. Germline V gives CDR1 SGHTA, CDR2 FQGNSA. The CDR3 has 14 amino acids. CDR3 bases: TGTGCCAGCAGCTTGAGGTCTGGGGCCAACGTCCTGACTTTC. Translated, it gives CASSLRSGANVLTF.

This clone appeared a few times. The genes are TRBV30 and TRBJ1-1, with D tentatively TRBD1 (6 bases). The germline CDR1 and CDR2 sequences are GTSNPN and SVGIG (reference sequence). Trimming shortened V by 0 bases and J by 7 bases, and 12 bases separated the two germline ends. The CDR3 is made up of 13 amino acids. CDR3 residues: CAWSVLGRGEAFF. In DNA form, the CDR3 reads TGTGCCTGGAGTGTACTGGGCAGGGGTGAAGCTTTCTTT.

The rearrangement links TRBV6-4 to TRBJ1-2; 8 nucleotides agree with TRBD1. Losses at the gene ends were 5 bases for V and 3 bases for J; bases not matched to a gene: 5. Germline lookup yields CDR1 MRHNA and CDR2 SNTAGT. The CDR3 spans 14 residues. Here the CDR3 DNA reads TGTGCCAGCAGTCGGACAGGGACTGACTATGGCTACACCTTC. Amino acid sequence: CASSRTGTDYGYTF.

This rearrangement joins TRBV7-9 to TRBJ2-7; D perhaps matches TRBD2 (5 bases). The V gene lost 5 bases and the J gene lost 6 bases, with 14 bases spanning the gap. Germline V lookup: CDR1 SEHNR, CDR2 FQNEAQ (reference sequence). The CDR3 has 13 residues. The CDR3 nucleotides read TGTGCCAGCAGCGCGCCCGGGAACAGCGAGCAGTACTTC. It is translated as CASSAPGNSEQYF.

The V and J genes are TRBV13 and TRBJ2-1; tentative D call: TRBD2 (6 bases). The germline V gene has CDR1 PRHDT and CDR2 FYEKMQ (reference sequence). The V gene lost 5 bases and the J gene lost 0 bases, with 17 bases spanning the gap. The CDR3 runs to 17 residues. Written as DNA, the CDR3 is TGTGCCAGCAGCGAAGGGACTTCGACTAGCTCCTACAATGAGCAGTTCTTC. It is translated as CASSEGTSTSSYNEQFF.

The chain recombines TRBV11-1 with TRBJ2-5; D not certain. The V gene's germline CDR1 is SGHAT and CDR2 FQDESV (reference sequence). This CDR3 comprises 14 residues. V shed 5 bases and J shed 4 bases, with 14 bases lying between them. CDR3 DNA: TGTGCCAGCAGCGCCCCAGGCAGCCTAGAGACCCAGTACTTC. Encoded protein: CASSAPGSLETQYF.

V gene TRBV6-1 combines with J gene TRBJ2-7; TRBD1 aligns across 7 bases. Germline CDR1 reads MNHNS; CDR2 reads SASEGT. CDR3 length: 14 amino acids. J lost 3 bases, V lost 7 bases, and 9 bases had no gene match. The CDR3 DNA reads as TGTGCCAGCATACTGGACAGGTCAGTCTACGAGCAGTACTTC. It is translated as CASILDRSVYEQYF.

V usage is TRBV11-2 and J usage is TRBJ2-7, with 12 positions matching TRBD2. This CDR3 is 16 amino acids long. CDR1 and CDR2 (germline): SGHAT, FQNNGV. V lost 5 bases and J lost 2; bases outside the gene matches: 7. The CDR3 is CASSPPTSGSAYEQYF. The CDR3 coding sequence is TGTGCCAGCAGCCCGCCGACTAGCGGGAGTGCCTACGAGCAGTACTTC.

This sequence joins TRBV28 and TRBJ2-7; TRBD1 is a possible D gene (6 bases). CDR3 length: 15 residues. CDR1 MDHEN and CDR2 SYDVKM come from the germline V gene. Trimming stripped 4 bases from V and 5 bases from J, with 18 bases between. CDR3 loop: CASSYQGSSFDEQYF. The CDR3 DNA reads TGTGCCAGCAGTTACCAGGGGTCCTCCTTCGACGAGCAGTACTTC.

This CDR3 is CASSRVLLSNYGYTF. CDR3 nucleotides: TGTGCCAGTAGTAGGGTCCTACTAAGTAACTATGGCTACACCTTC. The genes are TRBV19 and TRBJ1-2; no firm D call. This CDR3 is built from 15 residues. CDR1 and CDR2 (germline): LNHDA, SQIVND (reference sequence). V was clipped by 4 bases and J by 1 base, with 13 bases between them.

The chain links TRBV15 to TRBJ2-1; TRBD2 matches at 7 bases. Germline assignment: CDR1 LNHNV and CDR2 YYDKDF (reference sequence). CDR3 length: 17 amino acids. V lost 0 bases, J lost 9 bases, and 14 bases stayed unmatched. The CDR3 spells CATSRDPPTSYPGEQFF. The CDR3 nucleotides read TGTGCCACCAGCAGAGATCCGCCGACTAGCTACCCCGGTGAGCAGTTCTTC.

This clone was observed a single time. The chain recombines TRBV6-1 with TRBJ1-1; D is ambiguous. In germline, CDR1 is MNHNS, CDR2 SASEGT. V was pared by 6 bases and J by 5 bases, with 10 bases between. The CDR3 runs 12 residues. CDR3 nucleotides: TGTGCCAGCAGGAGGGAGCCTACTGAAGCTTTCTTT. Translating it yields CASRREPTEAFF.

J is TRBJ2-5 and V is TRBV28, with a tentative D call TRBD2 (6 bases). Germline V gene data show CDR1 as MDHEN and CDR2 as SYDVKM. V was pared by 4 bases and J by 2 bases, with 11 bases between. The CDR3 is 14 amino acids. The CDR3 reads CASSSAGLQETQYF. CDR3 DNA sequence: TGTGCCAGCAGTTCTGCGGGGTTACAAGAGACCCAGTACTTC.

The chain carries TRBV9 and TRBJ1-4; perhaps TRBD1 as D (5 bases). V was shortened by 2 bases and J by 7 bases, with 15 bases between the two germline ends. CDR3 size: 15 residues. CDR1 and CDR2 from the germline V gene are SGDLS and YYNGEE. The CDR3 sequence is CASSVGLGGSEKLFF. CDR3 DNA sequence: TGTGCCAGCAGCGTGGGCCTCGGGGGAAGTGAAAAACTGTTTTTT.

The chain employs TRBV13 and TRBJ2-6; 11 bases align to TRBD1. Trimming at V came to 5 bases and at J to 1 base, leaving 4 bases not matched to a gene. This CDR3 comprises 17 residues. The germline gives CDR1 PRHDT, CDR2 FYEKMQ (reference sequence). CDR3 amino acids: CASSPDRGRSGANVLTF. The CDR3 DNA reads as TGTGCCAGCAGCCCGGACAGGGGGCGGTCTGGGGCCAACGTCCTGACTTTC.

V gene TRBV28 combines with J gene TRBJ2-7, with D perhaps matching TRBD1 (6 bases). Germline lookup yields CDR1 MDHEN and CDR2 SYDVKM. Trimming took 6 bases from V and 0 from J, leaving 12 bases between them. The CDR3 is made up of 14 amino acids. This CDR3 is CASRAGAFSYEQYF. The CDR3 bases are TGTGCCAGCAGGGCAGGGGCTTTCTCCTACGAGCAGTACTTC.

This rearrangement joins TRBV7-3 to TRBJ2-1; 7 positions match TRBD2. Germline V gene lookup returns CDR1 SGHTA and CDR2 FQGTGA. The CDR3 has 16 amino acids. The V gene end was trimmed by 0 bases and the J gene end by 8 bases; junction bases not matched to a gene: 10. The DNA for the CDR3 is TGTGCCAGCAGCTTAACGTTGTGGGAGGGTAGCGATGAGCAGTTCTTC. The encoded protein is CASSLTLWEGSDEQFF.

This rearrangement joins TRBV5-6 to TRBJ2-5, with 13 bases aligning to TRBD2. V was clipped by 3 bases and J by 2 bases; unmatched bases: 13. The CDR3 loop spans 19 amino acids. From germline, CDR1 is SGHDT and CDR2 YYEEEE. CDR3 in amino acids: CASSSTWTSGGPPQETQYF. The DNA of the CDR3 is TGTGCCAGCAGCTCCACCTGGACTAGCGGGGGACCCCCTCAAGAGACCCAGTACTTC.

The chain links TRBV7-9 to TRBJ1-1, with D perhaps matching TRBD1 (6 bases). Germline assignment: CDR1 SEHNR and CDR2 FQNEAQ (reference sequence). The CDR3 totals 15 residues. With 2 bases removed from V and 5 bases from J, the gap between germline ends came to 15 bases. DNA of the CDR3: TGTGCCAGCAGCTTAACGGGGGGCGGAGGGACTGAAGCTTTCTTT. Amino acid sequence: CASSLTGGGGTEAFF.

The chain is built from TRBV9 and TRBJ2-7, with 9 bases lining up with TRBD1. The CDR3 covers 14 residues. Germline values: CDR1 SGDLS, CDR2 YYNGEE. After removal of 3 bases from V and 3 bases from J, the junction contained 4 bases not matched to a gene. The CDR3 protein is CASSGGQGDYEQYF. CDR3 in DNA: TGTGCCAGCAGCGGGGGACAGGGTGACTACGAGCAGTACTTC.

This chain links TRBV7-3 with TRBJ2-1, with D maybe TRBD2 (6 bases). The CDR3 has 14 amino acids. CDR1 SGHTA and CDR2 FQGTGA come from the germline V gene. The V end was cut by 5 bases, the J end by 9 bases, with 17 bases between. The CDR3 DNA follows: TGTGCCAGCAGCATATTCGGTGTTAGCGGTGAGCAGTTCTTC. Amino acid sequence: CASSIFGVSGEQFF.

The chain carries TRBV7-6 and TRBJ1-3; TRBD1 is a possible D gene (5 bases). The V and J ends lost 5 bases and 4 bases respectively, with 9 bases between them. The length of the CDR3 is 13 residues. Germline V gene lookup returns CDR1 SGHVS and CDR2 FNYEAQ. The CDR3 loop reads CASSPRTGNTIYF. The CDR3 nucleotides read TGTGCCAGCAGCCCCCGGACAGGAAACACCATATATTTT.

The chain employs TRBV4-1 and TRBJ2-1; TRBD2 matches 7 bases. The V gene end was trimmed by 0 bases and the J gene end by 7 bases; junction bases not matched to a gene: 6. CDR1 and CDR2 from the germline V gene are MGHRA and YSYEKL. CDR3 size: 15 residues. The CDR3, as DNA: TGCGCCAGCAGCCAAGAAGGGACTATGAGGAATGAGCAGTTCTTC. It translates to CASSQEGTMRNEQFF.

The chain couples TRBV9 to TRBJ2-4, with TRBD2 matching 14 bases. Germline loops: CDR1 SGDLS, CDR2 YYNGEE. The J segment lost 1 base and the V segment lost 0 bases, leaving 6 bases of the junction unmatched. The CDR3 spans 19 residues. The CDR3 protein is CASSVGGTSGGGAKNIQYF. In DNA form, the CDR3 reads TGTGCCAGCAGCGTAGGTGGGACTAGCGGGGGAGGTGCCAAAAACATTCAGTACTTC.

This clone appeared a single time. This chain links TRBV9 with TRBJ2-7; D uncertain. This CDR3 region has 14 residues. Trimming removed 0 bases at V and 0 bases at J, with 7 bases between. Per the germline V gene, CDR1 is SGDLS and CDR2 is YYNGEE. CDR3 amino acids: CASSVGWSSYEQYF. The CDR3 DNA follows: TGTGCCAGCAGCGTAGGCTGGAGCTCCTACGAGCAGTACTTC.

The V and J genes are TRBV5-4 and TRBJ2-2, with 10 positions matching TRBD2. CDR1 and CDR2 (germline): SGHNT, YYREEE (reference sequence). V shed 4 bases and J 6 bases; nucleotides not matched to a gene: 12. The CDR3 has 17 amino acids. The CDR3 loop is CASSASLSGGRPGELFF. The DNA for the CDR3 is TGTGCCAGCAGCGCAAGTCTTAGCGGGGGGCGCCCCGGGGAGCTGTTTTTT.

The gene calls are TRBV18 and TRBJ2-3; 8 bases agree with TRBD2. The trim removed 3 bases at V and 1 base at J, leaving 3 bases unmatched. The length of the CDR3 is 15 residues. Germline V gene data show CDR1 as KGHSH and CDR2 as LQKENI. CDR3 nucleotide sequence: TGTGCCAGCTCACCTCGCGGGGGGCGCACAGATACGCAGTATTTT. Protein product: CASSPRGGRTDTQYF.